This T cell receptor (beta chain) was sequenced for a study of blood T cells in healthy people across ages. Germline CDR1 SGHTA, CDR2 FQGNSA. The CDR3 runs to 15 residues. Regarding this clonotype: The CDR3 ends on some other residue instead of the conserved phenylalanine or tryptophan, so this is likely a read error.

It was with a sample-barcoded 5' primer and a J-beta primer mix that a second PCR of roughly 7 to 12 cycles was run. Each TCR beta cDNA got a 12-nucleotide random molecular identifier. There were at least 3 million CDR3-containing paired-end reads obtained from each sample. TCRdb analysed the 5' RACE reads with MiXCR anew, one entry per CDR3 protein. The table has 1.5 million to 2 million distinct CDR3 sequences, roughly 32% seen once. The sample consisted of blood. This TCR came from a woman in her 30s in good health. The rearrangement joins TRBV7-2 to TRBJ2-3; 7 bases match TRBD2. Here the CDR3 DNA reads TGCGCCAGCAGCTTAGCGGCGGGGGGCACAGATACGCAGTATGTT. Its translation is CASSLAAGGTDTQYV.